Listed below are T cell receptor beta chains from one sample, sequenced in a study of cytomegalovirus exposure and HLA in healthy donors. Only in-frame clones appear in the TCRdb table, and some are missing; sequencing was by immunoSEQ multiplex PCR. Of around 200,000 clones in the sample, almost 80% were seen once. The sample comprised PBMCs. These TCRs come from a man aged 18 to 30 in good health and CMV-seronegative. CDR3s include the opening cysteine and the closing phenylalanine or tryptophan. The order of the fields is clone size, V gene, D gene, J gene, CDR3 DNA, CDR3 protein. D genes are given only for firm matches. Clone size appears in some rows only: once, few, many, or a class for an expanded clone.

clone size: NA; V gene: TRBV4-1; D gene: NA; J gene: TRBJ2-2; CDR3 DNA: TGCGCCAGCAGCCCCCCCGAGGGAACCGGGGAGCTGTTTTTT; CDR3 protein: CASSPPEGTGELFF
clone size: NA; V gene: TRBV7-6; D gene: TRBD1; J gene: TRBJ1-3; CDR3 DNA: TGTGCCAGCAGCTTAGCGGCCGGGACAGGGGTTGGAAACACCATATATTTT; CDR3 protein: CASSLAAGTGVGNTIYF
clone size: NA; V gene: TRBV13; D gene: NA; J gene: TRBJ1-1; CDR3 DNA: TGTGCCAGCAGCTTAGCAGGGGTCGACGCTTTCTTT; CDR3 protein: CASSLAGVDAFF
clone size: NA; V gene: TRBV11-2; D gene: NA; J gene: TRBJ1-3; CDR3 DNA: TGTGCCAGCAGCTTAGATCCGCGGTCGTGGGCTGGAAACACCATATATTTT; CDR3 protein: CASSLDPRSWAGNTIYF
clone size: NA; V gene: TRBV30; D gene: NA; J gene: TRBJ1-1; CDR3 DNA: TGTGCCTGGAGTACGACAGGAAAAAACACTGAAGCTTTCTTT; CDR3 protein: CAWSTTGKNTEAFF
clone size: NA; V gene: TRBV19; D gene: NA; J gene: TRBJ1-2; CDR3 DNA: TGTGCCAGTAGCCCGACGGGGGACTATGGCTACACCTTC; CDR3 protein: CASSPTGDYGYTF
clone size: NA; V gene: TRBV9; D gene: TRBD2; J gene: TRBJ2-1; CDR3 DNA: TGTGCCAGCAGCGTAGCTTTGGGGGGGGCCTACAATGAGCAGTTCTTC; CDR3 protein: CASSVALGGAYNEQFF
clone size: NA; V gene: TRBV25-1; D gene: NA; J gene: TRBJ1-2; CDR3 DNA: TGTGCCAGCAGTTCACTTGGGAGCGCTCCTTATGGCTACACCTTC; CDR3 protein: CASSSLGSAPYGYTF
clone size: NA; V gene: TRBV12-5; D gene: NA; J gene: TRBJ2-1; CDR3 DNA: TGTGCTAGTGGTTTGACTAGCAGCGACAATGAGCAGTTCTTC; CDR3 protein: CASGLTSSDNEQFF
clone size: NA; V gene: TRBV11-2; D gene: NA; J gene: TRBJ2-3; CDR3 DNA: TGTGCCAGCGGCCTCAGGGCGGGGGCCCCAGATACGCAGTATTTT; CDR3 protein: CASGLRAGAPDTQYF
clone size: NA; V gene: TRBV28; D gene: NA; J gene: TRBJ1-5; CDR3 DNA: TGTGCCAGCAGTTTAGGGGCAGGGGTAGGTCAGCCCCAGCATTTT; CDR3 protein: CASSLGAGVGQPQHF
clone size: once; V gene: TRBV14; D gene: NA; J gene: TRBJ1-6; CDR3 DNA: TGTGCCAGCAGCCAAGATTCGGCAGGCACTAATTCACCCCTCCACTTT; CDR3 protein: CASSQDSAGTNSPLHF
clone size: NA; V gene: TRBV5-4; D gene: TRBD2; J gene: TRBJ2-1; CDR3 DNA: TGTGCCAGCAGCCCACCGGGACTAGCGGGAGACGGCAATGAGCAGTTCTTC; CDR3 protein: CASSPPGLAGDGNEQFF
clone size: few; V gene: TRBV19; D gene: TRBD1; J gene: TRBJ1-1; CDR3 DNA: TGTGCCAGTAGTCCGCGGACAGGGGGCACTGAAGCTTTCTTT; CDR3 protein: CASSPRTGGTEAFF
clone size: NA; V gene: TRBV30; D gene: NA; J gene: TRBJ1-5; CDR3 DNA: TGTGCCTGGAGCCCCGGGGGGGATCAGCCCCAGCATTTT; CDR3 protein: CAWSPGGDQPQHF
clone size: NA; V gene: TRBV18; D gene: NA; J gene: TRBJ2-7; CDR3 DNA: TGTGCCAGCTCACCTCCATCCAGGGGAAACTACGAGCAGTACTTC; CDR3 protein: CASSPPSRGNYEQYF
clone size: NA; V gene: TRBV6-5; D gene: NA; J gene: TRBJ1-4; CDR3 DNA: TGTGCCAGCAGTTACTCAGCGACCAGCGCTGAAAAACTGTTTTTT; CDR3 protein: CASSYSATSAEKLFF
clone size: few; V gene: TRBV7-3; D gene: NA; J gene: TRBJ1-1; CDR3 DNA: TGTGCCAGCAGCTTAATGGGGGGGAACACTGAAGCTTTCTTT; CDR3 protein: CASSLMGGNTEAFF
clone size: NA; V gene: TRBV18; D gene: NA; J gene: TRBJ1-6; CDR3 DNA: TGTGCCAGCTCGTCGGAGGCAAATAATTCACCCCTCCACTTT; CDR3 protein: CASSSEANNSPLHF
clone size: NA; V gene: TRBV4-2; D gene: TRBD2; J gene: TRBJ2-5; CDR3 DNA: TGTGCCAGCAGCCAAGATGAGTTCACGATAGCGGGGGCGTATGAGACCCAGTACTTC; CDR3 protein: CASSQDEFTIAGAYETQYF